One and the same sample provided the 2 T cell receptor beta chains below, sequenced in a study of cytomegalovirus exposure and HLA in healthy donors. PCR amplification relied on 60 Vbeta primers (plus 13 Jbeta primers). The protocol was immunoSEQ multiplex PCR, while the TCRdb copy is restricted to in-frame clones and leaves out a portion. The sample holds over 150,000 clones. Sequenced sample: PBMCs. These receptors all come from a boy younger than 18 in good health and CMV-seronegative.

The V call is TRBV6-6, the J call TRBJ1-1; 9 bases line up with TRBD1. The CDR3 has 15 residues. Germline assignment: CDR1 MNHNY and CDR2 SVGAGI (reference sequence). V lost 5 bases, J lost 5 bases, and 9 bases stayed unmatched. The chain's CDR3 is CASSPRQGERTEAFF. DNA of the CDR3: TGTGCCAGCAGTCCGCGACAGGGGGAAAGGACTGAAGCTTTCTTT.

V gene TRBV19 combines with J gene TRBJ2-7, with D maybe TRBD1 (6 bases). The V and J ends lost 2 bases and 2 bases respectively, with 7 bases between them. Germline loops: CDR1 LNHDA, CDR2 SQIVND (reference sequence). CDR3 length equals 13 residues. CDR3 bases: TGTGCCAGTAGTATACCAGGGGCCTACGAGCAGTACTTC. Its translation is CASSIPGAYEQYF.